This record concerns one TCR beta chain sequence. Its antigen target is currently unknown. The record has no base qualities; no much larger clone is one base away. The data belong to a study of shared clonotypes between healthy human individuals (dated by TCRdb to about 2020). In the study overall: The cohort comprised a couple of women and a few men aged 18 to 49 years. For each donor, three plates each were used for CD4 naive and CD4 memory, two plates were used for CD8 naive, and one plate was used for CD8 memory. Blood TCR repertoires of five healthy adults were deeply sequenced to estimate repertoire size and the extent of clonotype sharing between individuals. To increase sequencing depth and limit assay-specific biases, TCR repertoire library preparation and sequencing were carried out by different laboratories using diverse techniques. Leukapheresis yielded between about 0.9 and 9.5 billion PBMCs per donor.

Overall study results and their limits: Pairwise subsampling led to the expectation that sequencing depth would affect the degree of clonotype sharing among donors. Naive subsets generally had larger estimated clonotype richness than memory subsets. Incomplete sequencing was indicated by rarefaction of sorted-subset datasets, despite the large sequencing depth. Compared with non-shared clonotypes, the clonotypes found in all four sorted-subset donors had higher generation probabilities. Sampling was limited to blood, and TCR repertoires in tissue likely differ from TCR repertoires in blood. The genetic and exposure-history diversity represented was limited by the small number of donors. Roughly 5.2% of naive CD4, 3.5% of naive CD8, about 2.4% of memory CD4, and about 0.4% of memory CD8 clonotypes were shared across several donors.

Using the deep immunoSEQ assay, multiplex PCR amplified TCR CDR3 regions from genomic DNA. For each cell subset, the extracted genomic DNA was distributed evenly across all wells of several immunoSEQ 96-well plates, and each plate served as one replicate. For sorted subsets, around 200 ng genomic DNA, equal to 30,000 or so T cell genomes, was loaded into each replicate PCR. The purified libraries were quantified using a Qubit 3.0 fluorometer, sized with a Bioanalyzer 2100, and then quantified again using the KAPA Library Quantification kit. Every immunoSEQ 96-well plate was sequenced on a separate single-read 150-cycle Illumina NextSeq 550 flow cell. Per the source publication's procedure: Because the immunoSEQ output included only junctional sequences and no quality scores, the filtering could not be the same as the filtering used for full-length reads. To assign V/J genes and CDR3, sequences were annotated using PyIR, a Python wrapper for IgBLAST v1.9, with IMGT germline references. Any read was removed if the V/J assignment was weak (E-value above 1e-6), the CDR3 was missing, or the read contained stop codons, out-of-frame junctions, or ambiguous translated residues. A V3J clonotype was defined by an identical inferred V gene, J gene, and CDR3 amino acid sequence. Percentage overlap between repertoires was calculated by dividing the number of shared unique clonotypes by the size of the smaller repertoire. Repertoire richness was assessed with RTK rarefaction, the Chao1 estimator, and Recon v2.1 estimates of unobserved clonotypes. Generation probabilities were computed with OLGA for all TCRbeta clonotypes obtained by the gDNA method from four donors. TCRdb provides this immuneACCESS table in a form limited to in-frame rearrangements. Some clones are lacking; in checked studies, under half of them reflect an unresolved V gene, and why the rest are absent is not known. That table is the source of V, J and clone size, and D and trimming were worked out from the DNA. For this sample there are fewer than 1.6 million clones; approximately 98.5% appear just once. Of the sample, roughly 0.35% is held by the ten largest clones.

Healthy HIV-negative adults with no recently reported acute infections or vaccinations were included as donors. All donors were Caucasian adults living in Nashville, Tennessee, USA. CD4+ T cells were enriched through magnetic negative selection, after which naive cells were positively selected on CD45RA and the remaining negative fraction served as the memory subset. Blood was obtained by leukapheresis, after which PBMCs were separated by Ficoll-Histopaque density gradient centrifugation and cryopreserved in liquid nitrogen vapor phase. Analytical flow cytometry was used to check the purity and quantity of each magnetically sorted T cell population. Genomic DNA was isolated from each sorted fraction and quantified by UV absorbance on a Nanodrop 2000c. CDR1 is given as SGHRS and CDR2 as YFSETQ, both from the germline V gene. V is shortened by 5 bases, J by 5 bases, and the region joining them spans 16 bases. The CDR3 goes from the cysteine to the phenylalanine over 15 residues. Kept here is only the CDR3 DNA, which spans 45 bases and is read in frame from base 1.

The sequence was obtained from a man younger than 40 in good health. The chain links TRBV5-1 with TRBJ2-2; D gene: possibly TRBD2, on 5 matching bases. Sequences were obtained from naive CD4+ T cells sorted from blood. This specimen's cell subset or site label, per the study, means: CD45RA+ positively selected. This receptor carries the CDR3 CASSWTGVGTGELFF. The nucleotide sequence reads as follows: TGCGCCAGCAGTTGGACTGGGGTCGGGACCGGGGAGCTGTTTTTT.